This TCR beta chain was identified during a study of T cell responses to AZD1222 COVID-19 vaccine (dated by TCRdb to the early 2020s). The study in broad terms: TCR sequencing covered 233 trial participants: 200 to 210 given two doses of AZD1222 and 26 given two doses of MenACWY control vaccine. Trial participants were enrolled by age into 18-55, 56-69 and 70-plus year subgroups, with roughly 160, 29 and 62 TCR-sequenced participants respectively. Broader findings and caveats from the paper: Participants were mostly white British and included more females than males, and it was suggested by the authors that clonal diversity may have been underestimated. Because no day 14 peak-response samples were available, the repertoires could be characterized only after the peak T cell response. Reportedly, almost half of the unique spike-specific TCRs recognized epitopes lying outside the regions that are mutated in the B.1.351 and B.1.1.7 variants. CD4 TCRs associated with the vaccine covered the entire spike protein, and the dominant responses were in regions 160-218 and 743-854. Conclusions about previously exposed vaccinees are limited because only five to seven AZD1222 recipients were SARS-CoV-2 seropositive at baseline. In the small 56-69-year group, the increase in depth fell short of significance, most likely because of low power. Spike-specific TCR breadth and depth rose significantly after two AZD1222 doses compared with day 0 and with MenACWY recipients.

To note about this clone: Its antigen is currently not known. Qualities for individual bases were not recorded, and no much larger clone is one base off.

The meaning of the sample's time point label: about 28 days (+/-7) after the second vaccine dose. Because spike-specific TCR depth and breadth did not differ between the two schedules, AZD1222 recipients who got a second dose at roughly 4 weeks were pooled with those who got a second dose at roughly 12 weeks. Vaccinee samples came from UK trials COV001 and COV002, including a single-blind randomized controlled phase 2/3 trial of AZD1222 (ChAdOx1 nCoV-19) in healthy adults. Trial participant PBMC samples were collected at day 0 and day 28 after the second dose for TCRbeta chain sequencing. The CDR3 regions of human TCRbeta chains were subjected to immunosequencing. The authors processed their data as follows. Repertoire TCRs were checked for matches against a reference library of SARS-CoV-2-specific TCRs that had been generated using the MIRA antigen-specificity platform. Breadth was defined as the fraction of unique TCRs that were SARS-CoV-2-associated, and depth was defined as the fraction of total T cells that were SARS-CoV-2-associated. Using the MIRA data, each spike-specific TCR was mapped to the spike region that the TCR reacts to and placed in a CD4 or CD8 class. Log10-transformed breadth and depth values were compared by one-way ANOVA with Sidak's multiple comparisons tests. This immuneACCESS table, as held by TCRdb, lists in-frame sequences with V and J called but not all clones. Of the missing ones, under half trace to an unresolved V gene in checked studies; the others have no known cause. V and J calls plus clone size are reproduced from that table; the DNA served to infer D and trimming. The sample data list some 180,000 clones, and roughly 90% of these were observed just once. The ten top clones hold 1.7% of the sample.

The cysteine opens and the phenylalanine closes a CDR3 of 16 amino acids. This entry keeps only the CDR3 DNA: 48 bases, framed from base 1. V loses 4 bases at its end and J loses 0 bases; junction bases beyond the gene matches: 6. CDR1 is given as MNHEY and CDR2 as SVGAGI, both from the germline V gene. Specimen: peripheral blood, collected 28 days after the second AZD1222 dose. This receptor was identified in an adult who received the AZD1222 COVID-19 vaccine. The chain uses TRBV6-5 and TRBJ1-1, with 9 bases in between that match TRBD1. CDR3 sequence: CASSFPGQGMNTEAFF. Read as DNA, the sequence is TGTGCCAGCAGTTTCCCGGGACAGGGAATGAACACTGAAGCTTTCTTT.